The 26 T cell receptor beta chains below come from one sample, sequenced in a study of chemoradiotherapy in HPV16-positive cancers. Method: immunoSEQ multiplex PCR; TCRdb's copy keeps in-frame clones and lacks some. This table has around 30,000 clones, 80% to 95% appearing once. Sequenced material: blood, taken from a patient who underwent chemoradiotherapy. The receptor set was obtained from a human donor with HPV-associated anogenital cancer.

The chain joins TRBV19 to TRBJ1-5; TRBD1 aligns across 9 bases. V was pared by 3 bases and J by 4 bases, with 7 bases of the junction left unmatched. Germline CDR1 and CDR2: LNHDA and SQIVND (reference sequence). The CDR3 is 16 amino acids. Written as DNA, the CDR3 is TGTGCCAGTAGTATCACCATGACAGGGGGTAATCAGCCCCAGCATTTT. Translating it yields CASSITMTGGNQPQHF.

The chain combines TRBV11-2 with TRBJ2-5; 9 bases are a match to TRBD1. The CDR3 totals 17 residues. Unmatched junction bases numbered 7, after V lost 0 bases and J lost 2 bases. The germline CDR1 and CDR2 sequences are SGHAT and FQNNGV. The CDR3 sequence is CASSLDSSGTGQETQYF. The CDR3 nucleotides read TGTGCCAGCAGCTTAGATAGCTCCGGGACAGGGCAAGAGACCCAGTACTTC.

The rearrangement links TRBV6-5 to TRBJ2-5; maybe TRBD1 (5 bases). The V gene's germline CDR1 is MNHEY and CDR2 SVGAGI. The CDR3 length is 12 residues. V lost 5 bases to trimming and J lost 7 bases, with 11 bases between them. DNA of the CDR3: TGTGCCAGCAGTATGGGGCTGGGGACCCAGTACTTC. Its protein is CASSMGLGTQYF.

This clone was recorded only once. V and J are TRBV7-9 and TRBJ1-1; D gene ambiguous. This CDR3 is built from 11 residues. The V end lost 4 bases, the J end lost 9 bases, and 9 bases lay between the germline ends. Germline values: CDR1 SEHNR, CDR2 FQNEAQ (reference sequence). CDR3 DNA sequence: TGTGCCAGCAGCTCCCCGGGTAAAGCTTTCTTT. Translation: CASSSPGKAFF.

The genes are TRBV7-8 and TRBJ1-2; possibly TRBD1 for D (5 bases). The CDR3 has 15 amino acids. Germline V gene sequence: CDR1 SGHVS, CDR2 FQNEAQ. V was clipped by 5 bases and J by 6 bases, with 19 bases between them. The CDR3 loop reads CASSPRGRRANGYTF. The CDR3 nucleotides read TGTGCCAGCAGCCCAAGGGGCAGGCGGGCCAATGGCTACACCTTC. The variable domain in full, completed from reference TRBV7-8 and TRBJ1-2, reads GAGVSQSPRYKVAKRGQDVALRCDPISGHVSLFWYQQALGQGPEFLTYFQNEAQLDKSGLPSDRFFAERPEGSVSTLKIQRTQQEDSAVYLCASSPRGRRANGYTFGSGTRLTVV.

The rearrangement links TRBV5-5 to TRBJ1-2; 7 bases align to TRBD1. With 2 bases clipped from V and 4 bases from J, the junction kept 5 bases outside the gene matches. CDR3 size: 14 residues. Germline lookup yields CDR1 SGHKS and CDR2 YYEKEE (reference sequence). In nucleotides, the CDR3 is TGTGCCAGCAGCTTACCGGGACAGTTCTATGGCTACACCTTC. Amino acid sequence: CASSLPGQFYGYTF.

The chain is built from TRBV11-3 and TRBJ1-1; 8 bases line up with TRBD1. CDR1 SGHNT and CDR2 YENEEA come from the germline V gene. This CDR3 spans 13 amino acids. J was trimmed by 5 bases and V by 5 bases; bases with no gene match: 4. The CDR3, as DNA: TGTGCCAGCAGCCTTACAGGGGGAACTGAAGCTTTCTTT. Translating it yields CASSLTGGTEAFF. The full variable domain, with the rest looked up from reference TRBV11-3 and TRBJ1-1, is EAGVVQSPRYKIIEKKQPVAFWCNPISGHNTLYWYLQNLGQGPELLIRYENEEAVDDSQLPKDRFSAERLKGVDSTLKIQPAELGDSAVYLCASSLTGGTEAFFGQGTRLTVV.

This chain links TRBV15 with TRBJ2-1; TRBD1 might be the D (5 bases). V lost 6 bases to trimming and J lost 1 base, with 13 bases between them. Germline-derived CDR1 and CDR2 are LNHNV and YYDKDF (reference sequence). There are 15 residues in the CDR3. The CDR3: CATSTGQRSYNEQFF. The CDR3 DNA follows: TGTGCCACCAGTACAGGACAAAGATCCTACAATGAGCAGTTCTTC. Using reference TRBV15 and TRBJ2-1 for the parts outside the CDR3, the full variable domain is DAMVIQNPRYQVTQFGKPVTLSCSQTLNHNVMYWYQQKSSQAPKLLFHYYDKDFNNEADTPDNFQSRRPNTSFCFLDIRSPGLGDTAMYLCATSTGQRSYNEQFFGPGTRLTVL.

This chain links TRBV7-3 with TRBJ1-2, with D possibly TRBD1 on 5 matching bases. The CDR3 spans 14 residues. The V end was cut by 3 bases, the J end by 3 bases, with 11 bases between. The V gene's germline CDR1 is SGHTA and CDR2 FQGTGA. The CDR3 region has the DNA TGTGCCAGCAGCTTTGGGGGGGTTTACTATGGCTACACCTTC. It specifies CASSFGGVYYGYTF.

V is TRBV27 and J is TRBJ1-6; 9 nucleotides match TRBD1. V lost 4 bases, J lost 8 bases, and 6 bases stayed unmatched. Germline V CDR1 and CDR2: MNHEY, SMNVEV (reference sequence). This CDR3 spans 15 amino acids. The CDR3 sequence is CASSSSGTGYSPLHF. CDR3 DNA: TGTGCCAGCAGTTCCTCCGGGACAGGGTATTCACCCCTCCACTTT.

DNA for the CDR3: TGTGCCAGCAGCCTCCTCAGGTGGGATACGCAGTATTTT. It is translated as CASSLLRWDTQYF. The chain uses TRBV11-2 and TRBJ2-3, with D unclear. From germline, CDR1 is SGHAT and CDR2 FQNNGV. V gave up 5 bases and J gave up 6 bases, with 12 bases separating them. This CDR3 contains 13 residues.

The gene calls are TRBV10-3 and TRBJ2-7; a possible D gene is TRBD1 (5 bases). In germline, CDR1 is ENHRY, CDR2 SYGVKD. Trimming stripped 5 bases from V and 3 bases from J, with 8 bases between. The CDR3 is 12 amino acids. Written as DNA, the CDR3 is TGTGCCATCAGTATCCAGGGCTACGAGCAGTACTTC. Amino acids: CAISIQGYEQYF.

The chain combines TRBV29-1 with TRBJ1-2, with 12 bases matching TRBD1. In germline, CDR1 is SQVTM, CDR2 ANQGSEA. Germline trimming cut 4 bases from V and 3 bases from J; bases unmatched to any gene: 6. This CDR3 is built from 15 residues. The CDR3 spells CSVGGTGGSDYGYTF. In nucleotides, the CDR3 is TGCAGCGTTGGAGGGACAGGGGGCTCAGACTATGGCTACACCTTC.

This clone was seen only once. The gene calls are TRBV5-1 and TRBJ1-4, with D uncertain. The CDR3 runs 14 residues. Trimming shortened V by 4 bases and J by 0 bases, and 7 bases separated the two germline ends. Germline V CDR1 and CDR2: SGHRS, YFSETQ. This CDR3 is CASSDTTTNEKLFF. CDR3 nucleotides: TGCGCCAGCAGCGACACCACAACTAATGAAAAACTGTTTTTT.

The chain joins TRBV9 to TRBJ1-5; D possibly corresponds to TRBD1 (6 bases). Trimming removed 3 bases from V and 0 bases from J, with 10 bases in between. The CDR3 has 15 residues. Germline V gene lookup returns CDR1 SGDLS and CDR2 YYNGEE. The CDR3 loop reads CASSGTAYSNQPQHF. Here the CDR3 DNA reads TGTGCCAGCAGCGGGACAGCATATAGCAATCAGCCCCAGCATTTT.

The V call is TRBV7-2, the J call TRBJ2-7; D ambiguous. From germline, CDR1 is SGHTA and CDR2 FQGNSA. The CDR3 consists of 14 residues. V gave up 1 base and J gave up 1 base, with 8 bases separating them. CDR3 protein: CASSLGPSSYEQYF. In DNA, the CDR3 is TGTGCCAGCAGCTTAGGGCCGAGTTCCTACGAGCAGTACTTC.

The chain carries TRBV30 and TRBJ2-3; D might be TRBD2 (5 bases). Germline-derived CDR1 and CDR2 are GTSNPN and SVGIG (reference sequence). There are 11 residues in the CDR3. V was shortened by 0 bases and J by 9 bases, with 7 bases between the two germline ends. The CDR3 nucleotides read TGTGCCTGGAGTGTAAAGCGGACGCAGTATTTT. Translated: CAWSVKRTQYF.

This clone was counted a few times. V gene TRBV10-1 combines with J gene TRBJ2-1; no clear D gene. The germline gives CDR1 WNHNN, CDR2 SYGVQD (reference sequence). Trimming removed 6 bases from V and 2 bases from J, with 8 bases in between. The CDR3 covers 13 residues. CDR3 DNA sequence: TGCGCCAGCAGCCCCCGGGCCTACAATGAGCAGTTCTTC. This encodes CASSPRAYNEQFF.

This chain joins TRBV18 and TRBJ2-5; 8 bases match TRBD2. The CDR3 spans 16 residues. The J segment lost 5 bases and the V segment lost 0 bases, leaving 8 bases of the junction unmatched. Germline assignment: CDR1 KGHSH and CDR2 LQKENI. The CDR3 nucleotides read TGTGCCAGCTCACCACCGGGGGGACTAGTGGGTGAGACCCAGTACTTC. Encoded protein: CASSPPGGLVGETQYF. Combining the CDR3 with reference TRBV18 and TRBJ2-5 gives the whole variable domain NAGVMQNPRHLVRRRGQEARLRCSPMKGHSHVYWYRQLPEEGLKFMVYLQKENIIDESGMPKERFSAEFPKEGPSILRIQQVVRGDSAAYFCASSPPGGLVGETQYFGPGTRLLVL.

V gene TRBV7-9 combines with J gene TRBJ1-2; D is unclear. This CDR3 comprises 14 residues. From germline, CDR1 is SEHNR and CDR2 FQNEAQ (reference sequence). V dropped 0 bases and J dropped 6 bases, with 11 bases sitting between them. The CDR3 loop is CASSLAVGTDGYTF. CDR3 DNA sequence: TGTGCCAGCAGCTTAGCGGTGGGAACGGATGGCTACACCTTC.

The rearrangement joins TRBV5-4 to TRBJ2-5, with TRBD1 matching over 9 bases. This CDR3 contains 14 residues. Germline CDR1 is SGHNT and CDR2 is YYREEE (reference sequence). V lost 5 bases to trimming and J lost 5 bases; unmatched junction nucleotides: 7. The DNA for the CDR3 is TGTGCCAGCAGTCCGGACAGGGGATTGGAGACCCAGTACTTC. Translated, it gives CASSPDRGLETQYF.

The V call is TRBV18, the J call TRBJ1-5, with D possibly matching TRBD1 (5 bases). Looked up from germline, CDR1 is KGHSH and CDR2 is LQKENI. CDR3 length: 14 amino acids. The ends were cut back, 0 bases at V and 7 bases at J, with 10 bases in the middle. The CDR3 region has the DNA TGTGCCAGCTCACCACCGGGGGGTGGCCAGCCCCAGCATTTT. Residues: CASSPPGGGQPQHF.

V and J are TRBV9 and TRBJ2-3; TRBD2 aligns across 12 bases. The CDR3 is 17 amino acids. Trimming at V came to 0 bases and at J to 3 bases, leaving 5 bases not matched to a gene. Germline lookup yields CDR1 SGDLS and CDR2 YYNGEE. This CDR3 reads CASSVGLAGGLTDTQYF. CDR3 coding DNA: TGTGCCAGCAGCGTAGGGCTAGCGGGGGGGCTGACAGATACGCAGTATTTT.

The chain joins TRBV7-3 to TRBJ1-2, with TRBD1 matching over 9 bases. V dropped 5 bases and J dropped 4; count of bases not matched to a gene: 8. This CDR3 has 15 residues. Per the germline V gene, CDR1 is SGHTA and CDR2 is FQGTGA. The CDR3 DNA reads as TGTGCCAGCAGCACAACTCCGGGACAGGGCTATGGCTACACCTTC. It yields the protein CASSTTPGQGYGYTF. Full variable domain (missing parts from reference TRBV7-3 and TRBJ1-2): GAGVSQTPSNKVTEKGKYVELRCDPISGHTALYWYRQSLGQGPEFLIYFQGTGAADDSGLPNDRFFAVRPEGSVSTLKIQRTERGDSAVYLCASSTTPGQGYGYTFGSGTRLTVV.

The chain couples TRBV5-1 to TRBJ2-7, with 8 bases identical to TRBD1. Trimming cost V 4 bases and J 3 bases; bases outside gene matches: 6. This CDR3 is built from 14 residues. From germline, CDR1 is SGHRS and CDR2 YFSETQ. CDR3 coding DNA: TGCGCCAGCAGCACAGGGACAGGACTCTACGAGCAGTACTTC. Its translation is CASSTGTGLYEQYF.

CDR3 sequence: CASRATGGKSNQPQHF. CDR3 nucleotide sequence: TGTGCCAGTAGGGCTACAGGGGGCAAGAGCAATCAGCCCCAGCATTTT. The chain carries TRBV19 and TRBJ1-5; TRBD1 matches at 9 bases. Germline assignment: CDR1 LNHDA and CDR2 SQIVND (reference sequence). V shed 6 bases and J 1 base; nucleotides not matched to a gene: 7. The CDR3 loop spans 16 amino acids. Using reference TRBV19 and TRBJ1-5 for the parts outside the CDR3, the full variable domain is DGGITQSPKYLFRKEGQNVTLSCEQNLNHDAMYWYRQDPGQGLRLIYYSQIVNDFQKGDIAEGYSVSREKKESFPLTVTSAQKNPTAFYLCASRATGGKSNQPQHFGDGTRLSIL.